This is a list of T cell receptor beta chains from one sample in a study of cytomegalovirus exposure and HLA in healthy donors. The data were produced by immunoSEQ multiplex PCR, yet TCRdb's version contains in-frame clones alone and is incomplete. The table lists around 140,000 clones, roughly 8.8% of them singletons. Material for sequencing was PBMCs. These receptors all come from a woman aged 40-49 years in good health and CMV-seropositive. The CDR3 runs from the conserved cysteine through the conserved F or W. A D gene is named only where the DNA matches it firmly. Clone size is given for some rows only: seen once, a few or many times, or a class if the clone is expanded.

NA 16 TRBJ1-4 NA TRBV5-6 CASKQVLLGAGEKLFF TGTGCCAGCAAGCAGGTACTGCTGGGGGCCGGAGAAAAACTGTTTTTT
TRBD1 14 TRBJ2-3 few TRBV25-1 CASNGQGMTDTQYF TGTGCCAGCAACGGACAGGGTATGACAGATACGCAGTATTTT
NA 14 TRBJ2-5 NA TRBV6-5 CASSRWDNQETQYF TGTGCCAGCAGTAGATGGGACAACCAAGAGACCCAGTACTTC
TRBD2 13 TRBJ2-3 NA TRBV7-6 CASSQPAGGTQYF TGTGCCAGCAGCCAGCCGGCGGGGGGTACGCAGTATTTT
TRBD1 16 TRBJ2-2 NA TRBV7-9 CASSLGQGRGAGELFF TGTGCCAGCAGCCTAGGACAGGGTCGTGGTGCCGGGGAGCTGTTTTTT
TRBD2 15 TRBJ2-3 few TRBV5-4 CASRLAGGFTDTQYF TGTGCCAGCAGACTAGCGGGGGGTTTCACAGATACGCAGTATTTT
NA 13 TRBJ1-1 NA TRBV4-2 CASSQVENTEAFF TGTGCCAGCAGCCAAGTAGAGAACACTGAAGCTTTCTTT
TRBD2 15 TRBJ2-3 few TRBV5-1 CASSSSGGRTDTQYF TGCGCCAGCAGTTCTAGCGGGGGACGCACAGATACGCAGTATTTT
TRBD2 14 TRBJ2-3 once TRBV5-1 CASRLAGVSDTQYF TGCGCCAGCAGATTAGCGGGGGTTTCTGATACGCAGTATTTT
NA 13 TRBJ1-2 NA TRBV29-1 CSVDLYGNYGYTF TGCAGCGTTGATTTGTACGGTAACTATGGCTACACCTTC
TRBD2 20 TRBJ2-2 few TRBV10-2 CASIGSGGANRYRNTGELFF TGCGCCAGCATCGGAAGCGGGGGGGCCAATAGATACCGAAACACCGGGGAGCTGTTTTTT
NA 15 TRBJ1-2 NA TRBV11-1 CASWPGRATAYGYTF TGTGCCAGCTGGCCCGGCAGGGCAACAGCCTATGGCTACACCTTC
NA 13 TRBJ2-5 few TRBV7-8 CASGRGVKETQYF TGTGCCAGCGGCAGGGGAGTAAAAGAGACCCAGTACTTC
NA 15 TRBJ1-2 few TRBV5-6 CASSLAGWVTDGYTF TGTGCCAGCAGCTTGGCCGGGTGGGTTACGGATGGCTACACCTTC
TRBD2 15 TRBJ2-3 few TRBV2 CASTPWERGGDTQYF TGTGCCAGCACCCCATGGGAGCGGGGTGGAGATACGCAGTATTTT
TRBD1 16 TRBJ2-7 few TRBV6-5 CASSLRRTGDSYEQYF TGTGCCAGCAGTTTGCGTCGAACAGGGGATTCCTACGAGCAGTACTTC
NA 13 TRBJ1-6 few TRBV5-4 CASGTEINSPLHF TGTGCCAGCGGTACCGAGATAAATTCACCCCTCCACTTT
NA 14 TRBJ1-1 NA TRBV6-1 CASSERQEATEAFF TGTGCCAGCAGTGAAAGGCAGGAGGCCACTGAAGCTTTCTTT
TRBD1 14 TRBJ2-7 few TRBV7-7 CASSLGQGTYEQYF TGTGCCAGCAGCTTGGGACAGGGGACCTACGAGCAGTACTTC
TRBD2 15 TRBJ2-2 few TRBV19 CASSTGLAMTGELFF TGTGCCAGTAGTACAGGACTAGCGATGACCGGGGAGCTGTTTTTT
NA 14 TRBJ1-1 few TRBV7-9 CASSFNTASPEAFF TGTGCCAGCAGCTTCAACACAGCTTCCCCTGAAGCTTTCTTT
NA 15 TRBJ1-2 few TRBV6-5 CASKIVGSGEYGYTF TGTGCCAGCAAGATCGTCGGTTCAGGGGAATATGGCTACACCTTC
NA 14 TRBJ1-1 NA TRBV27 CASSVHRESTEAFF TGTGCCAGCAGTGTCCACAGGGAGAGCACTGAAGCTTTCTTT
NA 12 TRBJ2-7 few TRBV5-4 CASSFSASEQYF TGTGCCAGCAGCTTCTCCGCCAGCGAGCAGTACTTC
TRBD1 13 TRBJ2-5 few TRBV7-9 CASSLTGEETQYF TGTGCCAGCAGCCTCACAGGGGAGGAGACCCAGTACTTC
NA 14 TRBJ1-2 few TRBV6-5 CASSRDGTPRGYTF TGTGCCAGCAGCCGTGATGGGACACCTCGGGGCTACACCTTC
NA 17 TRBJ1-4 NA TRBV9 CASSVGEQGGTNEKLFF TGTGCCAGCAGCGTAGGAGAACAGGGTGGAACTAATGAAAAACTGTTTTTT